The text below deals with one T cell receptor beta chain. Its antigen is as yet unknown. The data stem from a study of OX40 agonist ivuxolimab in advanced cancers. Study as a whole: Participants averaged about 66 years of age (range 23 to 79) and were roughly 80% male. Allowance was made for prior anti-PD-1, anti-PD-L1 or anti-CTLA-4 therapy, and around 41% had some. Study outcomes and limitations: Low normalized T-cell clonal expansion also characterized some of the nonresponders. The antigens recognized by the expanded peripheral T cells, that is their antigen specificity, were not determined.

Trimming stripped 3 bases from V and 5 bases from J, with 16 bases between. Germline lookup yields CDR1 LGHNA and CDR2 YSLEER. The CDR3 contains 15 residues. Libraries were prepared by immunoSEQ multiplex PCR; TCRdb keeps only in-frame clonotypes and omits some of them. The sample yields about 68,000 clones, 80% to 95% seen once. The receptor was derived from an adult with an advanced solid tumor such as melanoma, head and neck, liver or kidney cancer. The chain carries TRBV4-3 and TRBJ2-5, with a possible D match to TRBD1 (6 bases). The sample here was CD4+ or CD8+ T cells sorted from blood, taken in a trial of the OX40 agonist ivuxolimab. The CDR3 reads CASSQATGIGETQYF. CDR3 DNA sequence: TGCGCCAGCAGCCAGGCTACAGGGATCGGGGAGACCCAGTACTTC.